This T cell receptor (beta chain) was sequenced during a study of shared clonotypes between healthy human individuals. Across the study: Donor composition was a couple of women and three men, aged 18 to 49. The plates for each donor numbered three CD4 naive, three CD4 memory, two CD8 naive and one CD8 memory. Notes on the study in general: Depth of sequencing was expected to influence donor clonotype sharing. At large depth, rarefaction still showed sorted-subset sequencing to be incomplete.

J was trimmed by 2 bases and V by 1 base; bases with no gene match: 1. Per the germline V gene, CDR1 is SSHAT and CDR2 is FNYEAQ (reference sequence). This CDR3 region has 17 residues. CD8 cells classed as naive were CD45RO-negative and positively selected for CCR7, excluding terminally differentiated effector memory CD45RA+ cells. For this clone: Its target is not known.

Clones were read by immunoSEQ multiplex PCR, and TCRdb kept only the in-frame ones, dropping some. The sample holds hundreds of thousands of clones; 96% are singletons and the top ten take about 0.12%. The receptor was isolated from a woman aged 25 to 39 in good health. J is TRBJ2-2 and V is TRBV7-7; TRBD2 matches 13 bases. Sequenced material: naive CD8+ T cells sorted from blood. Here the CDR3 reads CASSLGTSGRNTGELFF. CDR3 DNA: TGTGCCAGCAGCTTAGGGACTAGCGGGAGAAACACCGGGGAGCTGTTTTTT. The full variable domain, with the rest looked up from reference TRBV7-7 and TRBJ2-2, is GAGVSQSPRYKVTKRGQDVTLRCDPISSHATLYWYQQALGQGPEFLTYFNYEAQPDKSGLPSDRFSAERPEGSISTLTIQRTEQRDSAMYRCASSLGTSGRNTGELFFGEGSRLTVL.